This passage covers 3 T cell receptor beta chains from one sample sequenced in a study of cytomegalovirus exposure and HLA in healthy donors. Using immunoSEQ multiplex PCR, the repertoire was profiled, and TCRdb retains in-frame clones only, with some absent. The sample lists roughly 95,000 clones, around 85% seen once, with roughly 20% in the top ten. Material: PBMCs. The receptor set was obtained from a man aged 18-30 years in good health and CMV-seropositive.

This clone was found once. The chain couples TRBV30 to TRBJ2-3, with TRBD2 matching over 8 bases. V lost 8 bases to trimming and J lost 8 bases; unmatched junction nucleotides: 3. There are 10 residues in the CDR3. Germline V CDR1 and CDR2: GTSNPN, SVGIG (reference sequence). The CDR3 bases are TGTGCCCTCGGGGGGGGTACGCAGTATTTT. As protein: CALGGGTQYF.

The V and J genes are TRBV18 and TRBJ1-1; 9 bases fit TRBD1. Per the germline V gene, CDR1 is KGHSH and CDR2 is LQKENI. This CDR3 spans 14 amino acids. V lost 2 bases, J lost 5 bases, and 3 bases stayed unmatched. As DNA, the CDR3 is TGTGCCAGCTCACCAAGGACAGGGGTAACTGAAGCTTTCTTT. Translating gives CASSPRTGVTEAFF.

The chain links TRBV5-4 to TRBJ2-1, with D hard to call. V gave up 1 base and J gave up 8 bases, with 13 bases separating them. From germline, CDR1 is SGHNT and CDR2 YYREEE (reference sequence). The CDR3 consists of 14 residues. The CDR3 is CASSLYRQSDEQFF. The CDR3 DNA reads TGTGCCAGCAGCTTGTACCGTCAGAGCGATGAGCAGTTCTTC.